Below, 7 T cell receptor beta chains from the same sample are listed, as sequenced in a study of graft-versus-host responses after intestinal transplantation. No cognate antigen is known for these TCRs. Clones were sequenced by immunoSEQ multiplex PCR, and TCRdb holds only the in-frame ones, with some missing. The table shows about 83,000 clones, with roughly 89% occurring only once. Sequenced material: unstimulated CD4+ T cells sorted from spleen or lymph node cells, taken before intestinal transplant. Source of these receptors: a human donor who received an intestinal transplant.

The chain couples TRBV2 to TRBJ2-5, with TRBD1 as a possible D gene (6 bases). Germline assignment: CDR1 SNHLY and CDR2 FYNNEI. The germline V and J ends were trimmed by 6 bases and 1 base, with 21 bases remaining between them. CDR3 length equals 17 residues. CDR3 DNA: TGTGCCAGCAGCGCCAGGGGCAGACAAATCGGCCAAGAGACCCAGTACTTC. This translates into CASSARGRQIGQETQYF.

This clone was seen a few times. The chain employs TRBV28 and TRBJ1-3, with D unresolved. V lost 3 bases and J 0 bases, leaving 6 bases between the germline ends. Germline values: CDR1 MDHEN, CDR2 SYDVKM. The CDR3 has 14 amino acids. DNA of the CDR3: TGTGCCAGCAGTTTGCGAAACTCTGGAAACACCATATATTTT. Protein: CASSLRNSGNTIYF.

This rearrangement joins TRBV5-1 to TRBJ2-5, with D unclear. The CDR3 is 12 residues long. Per germline, CDR1 SGHRS and CDR2 YFSETQ. The V end was cut by 1 base, the J end by 4 bases, with 5 bases between. The CDR3 protein is CASSLPSETQYF. The CDR3, as DNA: TGCGCCAGCAGCTTGCCGTCAGAGACCCAGTACTTC. The full variable domain, rest sourced from reference TRBV5-1 and TRBJ2-5, is KAGVTQTPRYLIKTRGQQVTLSCSPISGHRSVSWYQQTPGQGLQFLFEYFSETQRNKGNFPGRFSGRQFSNSRSEMNVSTLELGDSALYLCASSLPSETQYFGPGTRLLVL.

The chain employs TRBV7-2 and TRBJ2-7; maybe TRBD2 (5 bases). The CDR3 loop spans 14 amino acids. The germline V gene has CDR1 SGHTA and CDR2 FQGNSA. The V gene lost 3 bases and the J gene lost 4 bases, with 13 bases spanning the gap. CDR3 bases: TGTGCCAGCAGCTTCGGTCGGGATATGTACGAGCAGTACTTC. Translating gives CASSFGRDMYEQYF.

V and J are TRBV5-5 and TRBJ2-1; 9 bases align to TRBD2. Trimming removed 2 bases from V and 7 bases from J; junction bases left unmatched: 10. Germline CDR1 SGHKS, CDR2 YYEKEE (reference sequence). CDR3 size: 16 residues. The CDR3 bases are TGTGCCAGCAGCTTTTGGGAAGCGGGAGGACGAAATGAGCAGTTCTTC. It is translated as CASSFWEAGGRNEQFF.

In its sample, this clone was seen a few times. This chain joins TRBV28 and TRBJ2-3, with D tentatively TRBD2 (6 bases). V lost 8 bases to trimming and J lost 3 bases, with 15 bases between them. CDR3 length equals 14 residues. Germline loops: CDR1 MDHEN, CDR2 SYDVKM. The CDR3 region has the DNA TGTGCCAGCCAGAGAGGAGGGCGGACAGATACGCAGTATTTT. Its translation: CASQRGGRTDTQYF.

The chain links TRBV5-4 to TRBJ2-7; D gene unclear. V was trimmed by 4 bases and J by 9 bases, leaving 17 bases between them. This CDR3 has 13 amino acids. Per the germline V gene, CDR1 is SGHNT and CDR2 is YYREEE (reference sequence). The CDR3 region has the DNA TGTGCCAGCAGCGGCGGCCACAAAGAAGGGCAGTACTTC. Amino acids: CASSGGHKEGQYF.